The text below deals with one T cell receptor beta chain. Its antigen is still unknown. Treatment specified: approximately 18 received Ad26.COV2.S at low or high dose, single or two shots; several received placebo; per-sample allocation not given. Day 63 after the first injection of vaccine or placebo was the sampling time. Wuhan-strain SARS-CoV-2 spike was expressed by the Ad26 vector that made up the vaccine. Only in-frame clones appear in the TCRdb table, and some are missing; sequencing was by immunoSEQ multiplex PCR. This table has around 400,000 clones, roughly 90% appearing once. This sample stems from a study of Ad26.COV2.S vaccination and SARS-CoV-2 variants. The CDR3 is made up of 15 amino acids. V lost 2 bases to trimming and J lost 6 bases; unmatched junction nucleotides: 4. Germline CDR1 reads MNHEY; CDR2 reads SVGAGI. The study, taken as a whole, reports: Reported findings describe substantial breadth in spike-specific CD8+ and CD4+ T cell responses following vaccination.

The sequenced sample was peripheral blood, obtained in a trial of Ad26.COV2.S vaccine versus placebo. This chain links TRBV6-5 with TRBJ1-2, with TRBD1 matching 12 bases. The origin of this receptor is a person between 18 and 59 years old who received the Ad26.COV2.S COVID-19 vaccine or a placebo. The chain's CDR3 is CASSYHGTGGNGYTF. For the CDR3, the DNA is TGTGCCAGCAGTTACCACGGGACAGGGGGCAATGGCTACACCTTC.